In this sample, the clone carrying this T cell receptor (beta chain) turned up many times. Its target is not known. Primed by a sample-barcoded 5' primer and a J-beta primer mix, a second PCR proceeded for 7 to 11 cycles. TCRdb re-derived calls from the 5' RACE reads in MiXCR, one entry per CDR3 protein. The sample carries about 1,600,000 distinct CDR3 sequences, approximately 42% recorded once. This specimen comes from a study of blood T cells in healthy people across ages. Study outcomes and limitations: Estimated diversity, derived from one million T cells, was regarded as an underestimate. Age advanced and TCR beta diversity per million T cells fell, roughly linearly.

The sequenced sample consisted of blood. The TCR was taken from a woman aged 18-35 years in good health.

CDR3: CASSTGPETQYF. CDR3 in DNA: TGTGCCAGCAGTACTGGGCCAGAGACCCAGTACTTC. The chain couples TRBV28 to TRBJ2-5; no reliable D call. V was shortened by 5 bases and J by 4 bases, with 8 bases between the two germline ends. The CDR3 length is 12 residues. The germline gives CDR1 MDHEN, CDR2 SYDVKM. The full variable domain, in which reference TRBV28 and TRBJ2-5 provide the parts outside the CDR3, is DVKVTQSSRYLVKRTGEKVFLECVQDMDHENMFWYRQDPGLGLRLIYFSYDVKMKEKGDIPEGYSVSREKKERFSLILESASTNQTSMYLCASSTGPETQYFGPGTRLLVL.